The sequence of this T cell receptor (beta chain) was determined in a study of blood T cell repertoires in COVID-19. Across the whole study: Recovered status applied to Cohort 3 donors who had two consecutive negative PCRs. It also applied to those with clearance or with symptom resolution. In each case, the material was cDNA or gDNA derived from T cells, B-cell-depleted T cells, or PBMCs.

Recruits, aged about 18 to 100 years, lived in 20 to 30 US areas. Original processing notes: Quantification of nucleated cells was approximated via reference gene primer amplification. Sequencing was performed with immunoSEQ multiplex PCR; in TCRdb, only in-frame clones are kept and a portion is missing. V, J and clone size are taken as reported in that table, and D and trimming were inferred from the DNA itself. Found here are about 230,000 clones, 86% of them singletons; the top ten hold 3.1%. Germline values: CDR1 LGHNA, CDR2 YSLEER. CDR3 length: 16 amino acids. V lost 4 bases and J lost 0; bases outside the gene matches: 8.

Sample: PBMCs or T cells enriched from blood (not recorded which). The chain recombines TRBV4-3 with TRBJ1-2; TRBD1 aligns across 7 bases. The clonotype originates from a woman aged 45-60 years in a cohort exposed to, infected with or recovered from COVID-19 (not recorded which). The CDR3 DNA reads TGCGCCAGCAGCCCAACAACGACAGGGACTAACTATGGCTACACCTTC. Its translation: CASSPTTTGTNYGYTF.